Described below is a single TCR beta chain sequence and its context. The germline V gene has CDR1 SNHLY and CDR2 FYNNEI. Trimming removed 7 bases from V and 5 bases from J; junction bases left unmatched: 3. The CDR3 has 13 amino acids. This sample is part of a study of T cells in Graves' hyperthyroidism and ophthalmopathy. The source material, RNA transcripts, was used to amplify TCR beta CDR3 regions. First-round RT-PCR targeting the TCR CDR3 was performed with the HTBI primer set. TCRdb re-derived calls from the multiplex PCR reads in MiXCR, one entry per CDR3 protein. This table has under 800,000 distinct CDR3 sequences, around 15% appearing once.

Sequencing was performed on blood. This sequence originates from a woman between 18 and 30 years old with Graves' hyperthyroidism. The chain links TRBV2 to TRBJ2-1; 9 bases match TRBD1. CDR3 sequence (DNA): TGTGCCAGCAAGGGACAGGGAAACAATGAGCAGTTCTTC. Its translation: CASKGQGNNEQFF.